What follows is one T cell receptor beta chain and its context. Per the original data handling: Estimates of nucleated cell counts were drawn from the amplification of reference gene primers. The data were produced by immunoSEQ multiplex PCR, yet TCRdb's version contains in-frame clones alone and is incomplete. V, J and clone size derive from that table, while D and trimming were established from the DNA sequence. The sample shows 380,000 or so clones, over 65% of them seen only once. This record comes from a study of blood T cell repertoires in COVID-19. This CDR3 region has 12 residues. Trimming removed 8 bases from V and 5 bases from J, with 12 bases in between. Per the germline V gene, CDR1 is SEHNR and CDR2 is FQNEAQ (reference sequence).

This chain uses TRBV7-9 with TRBJ1-2, with D uncertain. This clonotype was obtained from a human donor with acute or convalescent COVID-19. The donor label of this sample is uncertain. Specimen: peripheral blood. CDR3: CASPSGGYGYTF. DNA of the CDR3: TGTGCCAGCCCTTCCGGCGGGTATGGCTACACCTTC.